This T cell receptor beta chain derives from a study of post-analysis software for immune sequencing data. The TCR beta cDNA libraries contained unique molecular identifiers. Using its own MiXCR run on the PCR reads, TCRdb lists one record per CDR3 protein. The data show about 770,000 distinct CDR3 sequences, with around 42% seen just once and 4.9% held by the top ten. Study-wide results and limits: The study found TRBV5-6, TRBV5-1 and TRBV20-1 among roughly 5 TRBV segments more frequent in patients than controls.

V gave up 5 bases and J gave up 8 bases, with 12 bases separating them. Germline V gene sequence: CDR1 SEHNR, CDR2 FQNEAQ (reference sequence). This CDR3 is 12 amino acids long. The sample holds a few counts of this clonotype. Its antigen is still unknown. The sequenced material came from blood. The TCR comes from a girl aged 10 to 17 with multiple sclerosis. This chain connects TRBV7-9 to TRBJ1-1; TRBD1 is a possible D gene (5 bases). CDR3 residues: CASSAPGQEAFF. CDR3 coding DNA: TGTGCCAGCAGCGCCCCCGGACAAGAAGCTTTCTTT.